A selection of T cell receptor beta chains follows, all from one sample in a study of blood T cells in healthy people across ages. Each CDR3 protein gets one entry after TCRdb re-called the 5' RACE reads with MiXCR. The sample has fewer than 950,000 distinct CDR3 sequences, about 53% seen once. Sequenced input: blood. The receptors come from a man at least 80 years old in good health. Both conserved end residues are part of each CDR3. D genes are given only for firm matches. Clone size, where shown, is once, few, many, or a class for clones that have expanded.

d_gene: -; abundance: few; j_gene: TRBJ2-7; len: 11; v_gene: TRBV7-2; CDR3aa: CASSLWGSQYF; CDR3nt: TGTGCCAGCAGCTTATGGGGTAGCCAGTACTTC
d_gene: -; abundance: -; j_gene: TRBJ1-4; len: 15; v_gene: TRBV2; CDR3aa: CVSSERGTKGEKLFF; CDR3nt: TGTGTCAGCAGTGAACGCGGGACGAAGGGTGAAAAACTGTTTTTT
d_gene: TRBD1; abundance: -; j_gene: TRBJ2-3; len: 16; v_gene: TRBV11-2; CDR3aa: CASSLGQGGGHRYAYF; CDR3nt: TGTGCCAGCAGCTTAGGACAGGGGGGTGGCCACAGATACGCGTATTTT
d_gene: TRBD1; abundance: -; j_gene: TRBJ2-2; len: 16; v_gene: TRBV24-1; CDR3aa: CATSAWGTGATGELFF; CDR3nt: TGTGCCACCAGTGCCTGGGGGACAGGGGCCACCGGGGAGCTGTTTTTT
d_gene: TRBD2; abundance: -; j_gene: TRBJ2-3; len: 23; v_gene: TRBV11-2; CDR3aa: CASSLRSRSAAAGPSGRTDTQYF; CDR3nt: TGTGCCAGCAGCTTACGGTCTAGGTCGGCCGCGGCCGGTCCTAGCGGGAGGACAGATACGCAGTATTTT
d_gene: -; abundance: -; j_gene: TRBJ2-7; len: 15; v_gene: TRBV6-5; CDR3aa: CASNPGVSGSYEQYF; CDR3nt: TGTGCCAGCAACCCAGGAGTAAGCGGTTCCTACGAGCAGTACTTC
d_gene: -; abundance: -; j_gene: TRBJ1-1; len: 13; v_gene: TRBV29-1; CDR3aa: CSVARGRVTEAFF; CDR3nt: TGCAGCGTTGCCAGGGGAAGGGTCACTGAAGCTTTCTTT
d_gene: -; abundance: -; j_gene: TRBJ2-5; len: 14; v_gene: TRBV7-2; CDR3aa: CASSASGVRETQYF; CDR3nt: TGTGCCAGCAGCGCATCGGGGGTGAGAGAGACCCAGTACTTC
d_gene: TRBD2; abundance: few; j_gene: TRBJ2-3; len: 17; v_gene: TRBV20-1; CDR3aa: CSAPNPGTSGKHRYAYF; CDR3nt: TGCAGTGCCCCGAACCCCGGGACTAGCGGGAAACACAGATACGCGTATTTT
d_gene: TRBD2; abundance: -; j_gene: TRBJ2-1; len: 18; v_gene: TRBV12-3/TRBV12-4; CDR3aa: CANSSSFRGLAGNNEQFF; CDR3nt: TGTGCCAACAGTTCAAGCTTTCGGGGACTAGCTGGGAACAATGAGCAGTTCTTC
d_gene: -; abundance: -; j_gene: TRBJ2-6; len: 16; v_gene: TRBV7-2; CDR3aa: CASSAQGGTGANVLTF; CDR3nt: TGTGCCAGCAGCGCCCAAGGGGGGACTGGGGCCAACGTCCTGACTTTC
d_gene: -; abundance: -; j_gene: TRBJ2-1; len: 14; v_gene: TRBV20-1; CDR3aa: CSAVISGGGNEQFF; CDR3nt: TGCAGTGCTGTAATTAGCGGTGGGGGCAATGAGCAGTTCTTC
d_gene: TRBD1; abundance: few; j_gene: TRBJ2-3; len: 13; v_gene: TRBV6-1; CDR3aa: CASGGQATDTQYF; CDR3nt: TGTGCCAGCGGAGGACAGGCTACAGATACGCAGTATTTT
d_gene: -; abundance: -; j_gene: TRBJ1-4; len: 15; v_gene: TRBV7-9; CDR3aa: CASSTLRDAGPKLFF; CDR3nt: TGTGCCAGCAGCACGCTCCGGGACGCCGGCCCGAAACTGTTTTTT
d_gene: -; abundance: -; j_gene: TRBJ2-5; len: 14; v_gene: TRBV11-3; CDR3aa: CASSPDGSPETQYF; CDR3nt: TGTGCCAGCAGCCCAGATGGGTCCCCGGAGACCCAGTACTTC
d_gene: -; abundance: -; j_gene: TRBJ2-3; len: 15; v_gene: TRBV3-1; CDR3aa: CASSLRTTSTDTQYF; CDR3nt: TGTGCCAGCAGTCTTAGGACTACAAGCACAGATACGCAGTATTTT
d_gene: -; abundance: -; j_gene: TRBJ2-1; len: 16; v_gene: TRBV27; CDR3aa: CATVPLGKSSYNEQFF; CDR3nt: TGTGCCACGGTCCCTCTCGGGAAAAGCTCCTACAATGAGCAGTTCTTC
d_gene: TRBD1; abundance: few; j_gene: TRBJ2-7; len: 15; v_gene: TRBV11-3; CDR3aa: CASSPTGGGRYEQYF; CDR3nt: TGTGCCAGCAGCCCCACAGGGGGCGGACGCTACGAGCAGTACTTC
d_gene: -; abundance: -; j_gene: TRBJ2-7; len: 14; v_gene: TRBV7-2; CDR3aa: CASSLSALTYEQYF; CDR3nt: TGTGCCAGCAGCTTATCGGCCCTAACGTACGAGCAGTACTTC
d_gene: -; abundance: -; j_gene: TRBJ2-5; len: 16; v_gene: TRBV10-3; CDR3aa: CAISEPPRGGQETQYF; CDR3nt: TGTGCCATCAGTGAACCACCAAGGGGGGGTCAAGAGACCCAGTACTTC
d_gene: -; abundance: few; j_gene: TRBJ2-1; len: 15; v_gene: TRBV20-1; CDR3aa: CSARVGNPSYNEQFF; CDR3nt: TGCAGTGCTAGAGTTGGTAACCCGTCCTACAATGAGCAGTTCTTC
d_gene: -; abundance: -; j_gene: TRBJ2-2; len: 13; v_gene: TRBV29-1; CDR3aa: CSVEPDSTGELFF; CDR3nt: TGCAGCGTTGAACCGGACAGCACCGGGGAGCTGTTTTTT
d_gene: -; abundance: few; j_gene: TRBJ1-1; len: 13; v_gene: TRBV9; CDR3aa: CASSVGGSVGAFF; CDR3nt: TGTGCCAGCAGCGTAGGAGGCAGTGTGGGAGCTTTCTTT
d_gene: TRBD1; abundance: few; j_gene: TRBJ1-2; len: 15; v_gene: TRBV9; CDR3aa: CASSGTGRVFYGYTF; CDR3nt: TGTGCCAGCAGCGGGACAGGCCGAGTCTTTTATGGCTACACCTTC
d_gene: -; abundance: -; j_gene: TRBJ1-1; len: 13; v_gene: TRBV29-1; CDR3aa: CSGTGALNTEAFF; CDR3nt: TGCAGCGGAACCGGGGCTTTGAACACTGAAGCTTTCTTT
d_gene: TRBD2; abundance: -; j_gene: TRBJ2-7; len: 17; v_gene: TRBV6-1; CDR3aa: CASTERASGGSYNEQYF; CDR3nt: TGTGCCAGCACTGAACGGGCTAGCGGCGGATCCTACAATGAGCAGTACTTC
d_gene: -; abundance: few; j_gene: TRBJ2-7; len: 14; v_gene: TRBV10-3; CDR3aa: CATAPTAGDNEQYF; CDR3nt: TGTGCCACCGCCCCCACGGCAGGGGACAACGAGCAGTACTTC
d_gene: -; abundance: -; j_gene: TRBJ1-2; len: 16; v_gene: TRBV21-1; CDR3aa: CASSKESHSPNYGYTF; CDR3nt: TGTGCCAGCAGCAAAGAGTCCCACAGCCCTAACTATGGCTACACCTTC
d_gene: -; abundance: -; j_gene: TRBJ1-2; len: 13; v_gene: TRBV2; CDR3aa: CASSEDSFYGYTF; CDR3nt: TGTGCCAGCAGTGAGGACAGTTTCTATGGCTACACCTTC
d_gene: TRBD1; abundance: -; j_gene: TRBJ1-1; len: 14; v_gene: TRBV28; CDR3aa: CASSDPGQDRKAFF; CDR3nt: TGTGCCAGCAGTGACCCCGGACAGGATAGGAAAGCTTTCTTT
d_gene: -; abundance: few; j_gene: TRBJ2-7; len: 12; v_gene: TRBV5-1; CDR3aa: CASRLSSDEQYF; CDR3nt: TGCGCCAGCCGCTTGAGCAGCGACGAGCAGTACTTC
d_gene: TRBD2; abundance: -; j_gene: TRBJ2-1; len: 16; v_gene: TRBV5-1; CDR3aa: CASSLAWRESGNEQFF; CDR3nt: TGCGCCAGCAGCTTGGCCTGGCGGGAGTCGGGCAATGAGCAGTTCTTC
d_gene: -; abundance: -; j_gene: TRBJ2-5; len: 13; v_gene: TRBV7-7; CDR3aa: CASSGWPQETQYF; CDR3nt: TGTGCTAGCAGCGGATGGCCCCAAGAGACCCAGTACTTC
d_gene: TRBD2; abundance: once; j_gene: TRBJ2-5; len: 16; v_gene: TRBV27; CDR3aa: CASSNRLATSGETQYF; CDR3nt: TGTGCCAGCAGCAACAGACTAGCCACGTCCGGGGAGACCCAGTACTTC
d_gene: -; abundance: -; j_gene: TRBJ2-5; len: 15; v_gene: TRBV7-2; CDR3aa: CASSLAPANQETQYF; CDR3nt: TGTGCCAGCAGCTTAGCGCCAGCGAACCAAGAGACCCAGTACTTC
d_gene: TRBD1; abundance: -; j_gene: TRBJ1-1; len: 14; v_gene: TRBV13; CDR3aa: CASSFIDRDTEAFF; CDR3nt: TGTGCCAGCAGCTTCATCGACAGGGACACTGAAGCTTTCTTT
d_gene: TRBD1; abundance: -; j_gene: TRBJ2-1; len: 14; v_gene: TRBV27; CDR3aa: CASSLETGENEQFF; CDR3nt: TGTGCCAGCAGTTTGGAGACAGGGGAGAATGAGCAGTTCTTC
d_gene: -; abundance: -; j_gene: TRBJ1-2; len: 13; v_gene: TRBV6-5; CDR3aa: CASWDAMSYGYTF; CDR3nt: TGTGCCAGTTGGGACGCAATGAGCTATGGCTACACCTTC
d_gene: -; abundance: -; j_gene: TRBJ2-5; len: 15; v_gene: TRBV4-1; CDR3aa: CASSHPQGRRETQYF; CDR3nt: TGCGCCAGCAGCCACCCGCAGGGAAGGCGGGAGACCCAGTACTTC
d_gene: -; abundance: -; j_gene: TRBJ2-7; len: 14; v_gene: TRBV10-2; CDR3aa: CASSEPGQPYEQYF; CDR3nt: TGCGCCAGCAGTGAGCCAGGGCAGCCCTACGAGCAGTACTTC
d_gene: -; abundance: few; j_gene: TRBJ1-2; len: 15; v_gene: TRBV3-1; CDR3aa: CASSQALTYSTGGTF; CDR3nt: TGTGCCAGCAGCCAAGCCCTCACGTATTCGACCGGCGGCACCTTC
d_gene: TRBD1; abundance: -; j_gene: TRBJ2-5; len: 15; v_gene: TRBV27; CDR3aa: CASSLYRGREETQYF; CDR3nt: TGTGCCAGCAGTTTATACAGGGGGCGCGAGGAGACCCAGTACTTC
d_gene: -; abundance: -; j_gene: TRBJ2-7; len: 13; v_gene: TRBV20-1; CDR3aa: CSANRGRSYEQYF; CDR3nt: TGCAGTGCTAATCGGGGGCGCTCCTACGAGCAGTACTTC
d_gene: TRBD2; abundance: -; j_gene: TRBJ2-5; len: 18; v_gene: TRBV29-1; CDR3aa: CSVAAPGLAGPSGETQYF; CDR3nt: TGCAGCGTGGCCGCCCCGGGACTAGCGGGCCCCTCAGGGGAGACCCAGTACTTC
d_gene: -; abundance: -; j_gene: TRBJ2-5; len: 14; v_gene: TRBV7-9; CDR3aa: CASSSEGTGQTQYF; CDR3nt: TGTGCCAGCAGCTCGGAGGGGACCGGCCAGACCCAGTACTTC
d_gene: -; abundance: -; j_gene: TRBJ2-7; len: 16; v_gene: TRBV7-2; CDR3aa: CASSSDKPSSYNEQYF; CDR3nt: TGTGCCAGCAGCTCAGATAAACCAAGCTCCTACAATGAGCAGTACTTC
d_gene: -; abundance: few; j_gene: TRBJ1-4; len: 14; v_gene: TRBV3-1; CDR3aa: CASSQVHRNEKLFF; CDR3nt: TGTGCCAGCAGCCAAGTCCATCGTAACGAAAAACTGTTTTTT
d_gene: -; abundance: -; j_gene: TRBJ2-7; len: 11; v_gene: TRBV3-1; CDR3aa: CASNQGNEQYF; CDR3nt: TGTGCCAGCAACCAAGGGAACGAGCAGTACTTC
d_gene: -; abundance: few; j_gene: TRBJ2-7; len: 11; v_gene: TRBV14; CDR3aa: CASSQSREQYF; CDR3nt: TGTGCCAGCAGCCAGTCACGCGAGCAGTACTTC
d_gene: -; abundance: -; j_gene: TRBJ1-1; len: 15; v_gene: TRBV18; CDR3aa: CASSPVRQMNTEAFF; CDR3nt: TGTGCCAGCTCGCCGGTGAGACAGATGAACACTGAAGCTTTCTTT
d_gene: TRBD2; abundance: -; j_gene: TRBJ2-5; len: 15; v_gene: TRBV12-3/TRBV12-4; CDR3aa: CASSQSGSAHNEQYF; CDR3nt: TGTGCCAGCAGTCAAAGCGGGAGTGCCCACAATGAGCAGTACTTC
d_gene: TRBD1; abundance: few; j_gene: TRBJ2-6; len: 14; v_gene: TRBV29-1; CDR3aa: CSVLTGPGANVLTF; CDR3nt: TGCAGCGTCCTGACAGGGCCTGGGGCCAACGTCCTGACTTTC
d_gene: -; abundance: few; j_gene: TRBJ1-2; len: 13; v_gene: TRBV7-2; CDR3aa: CASSFEPNYGYTF; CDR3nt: TGTGCCAGCAGCTTTGAACCTAACTATGGCTACACCTTC